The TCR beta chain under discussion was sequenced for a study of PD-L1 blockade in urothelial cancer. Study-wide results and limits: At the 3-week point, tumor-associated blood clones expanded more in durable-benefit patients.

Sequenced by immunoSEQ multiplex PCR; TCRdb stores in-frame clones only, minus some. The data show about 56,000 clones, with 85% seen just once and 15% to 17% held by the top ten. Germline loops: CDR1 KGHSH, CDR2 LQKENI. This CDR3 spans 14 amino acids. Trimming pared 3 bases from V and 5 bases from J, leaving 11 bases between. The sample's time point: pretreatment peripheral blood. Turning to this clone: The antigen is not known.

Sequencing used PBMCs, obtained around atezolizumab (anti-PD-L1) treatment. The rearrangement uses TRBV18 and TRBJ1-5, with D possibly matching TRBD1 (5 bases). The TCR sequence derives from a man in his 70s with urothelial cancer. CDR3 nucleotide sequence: TGTGCCAGCTCACCGATCAGGGAAGATCAGCCCCAGCATTTT. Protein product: CASSPIREDQPQHF.